The TCR beta chain described here comes from a study of shared clonotypes between healthy human individuals. Study information: Three plates were used per donor for CD4 naive, three for CD4 memory, two for CD8 naive and one for CD8 memory.

As defined, naive CD8 cells were CD45RO-negative and positively selected for CCR7, with terminally differentiated effector memory CD45RA+ cells excluded. Germline V gene sequence: CDR1 SGHDT, CDR2 YYEEEE. The CDR3 is made up of 15 amino acids. Trimming took 6 bases from V and 0 from J, leaving 15 bases between them. Sequenced by immunoSEQ multiplex PCR; TCRdb stores in-frame clones only, minus some. This sample carries a few million clones, around 93% of them seen once, and the ten largest clones take 1.5% to 2%. Overall study findings and caveats: Non-shared clonotypes displayed generation probabilities falling below those of clonotypes present in all four donors.

This clone was counted a few times. The antigen is unknown. Sequencing was carried out using naive CD8+ T cells from PBMCs. The chain has TRBV5-6 and TRBJ1-1; D ambiguous. The clonotype originates from a man aged 18-30 years in good health. Some clones in this sample may be carry-over from other donors' samples. In DNA, the CDR3 is TGTGCCAGCACCACACAACAGCAATTGAACACTGAAGCTTTCTTT. This sequence encodes CASTTQQQLNTEAFF.